This T cell receptor (beta chain) originates from a study of blood T cells in healthy people across ages. General study points: TCR beta diversity, measured per million T cells, fell in a roughly linear way with age.

With respect to this clonotype: Its antigen is unknown.

The CDR3 contains 17 residues. CDR1 is SGDLS, CDR2 YYNGEE, per germline. The V segment lost 3 bases and the J segment 2 bases; nucleotides outside the gene matches: 12. Sample-barcoded 5' priming and a J-beta primer mix drove a second PCR of roughly 6 to 12 cycles. Through a template-switch adaptor with 12 random nucleotides, each cDNA molecule received a tag. One entry per CDR3 protein results from TCRdb running MiXCR on the 5' RACE reads. Among around 1.7 million distinct CDR3 sequences, approximately 28% were seen once, and the ten largest hold roughly 8.2%. The clonotype originates from a woman between 25 and 40 years old in good health. Sequenced material: blood. The V and J genes are TRBV9 and TRBJ2-3; 7 nucleotides agree with TRBD2. The CDR3, as DNA: TGTGCCAGCAGCGCCCCCGGGACTACGACCCTCACAGATACGCAGTATTTT. It is translated as CASSAPGTTTLTDTQYF.